Following are 13 T cell receptor beta chains from one sample sequenced in a study of siplizumab effects on memory and regulatory T cells. Measured with immunoSEQ multiplex PCR; TCRdb has only the in-frame clones, and not every one. There are 80,000 to 130,000 clones in the sample; more than 85% occur only once, and just over 2.5% lies in the top ten. Sequencing was carried out using CD4+ T cells sorted from blood. The receptors derive from a human donor in good health. Some clones in this sample may be carry-over from other donors' samples.

The rearrangement links TRBV18 to TRBJ2-2, with 13 positions matching TRBD2. CDR1 KGHSH and CDR2 LQKENI come from the germline V gene. Trimming at V came to 3 bases and at J to 6 bases, leaving 1 base not matched to a gene. The CDR3 extends over 15 amino acids. CDR3 in amino acids: CASSPGLAGAGELFF. The CDR3 coding sequence is TGTGCCAGCTCACCCGGACTAGCGGGAGCCGGGGAGCTGTTTTTT.

This clone was seen a few times. V is TRBV2 and J is TRBJ2-7; 8 nucleotides agree with TRBD1. V trimming: 4 bases; J trimming: 0 bases; junction bases outside the gene matches: 8. The CDR3 covers 16 residues. Germline CDR1 and CDR2: SNHLY and FYNNEI. The DNA for the CDR3 is TGTGCCAGCAGTGGGACAGGGCGAGTAAGCTCCTACGAGCAGTACTTC. It translates to CASSGTGRVSSYEQYF.

This rearrangement joins TRBV6-1 to TRBJ2-1; no clear D. The ends were cut back, 8 bases at V and 4 bases at J, with 15 bases in the middle. In germline, CDR1 is MNHNS, CDR2 SASEGT. This CDR3 comprises 14 residues. The CDR3 is CASHSLSSYNEQFF. CDR3 in DNA: TGTGCCAGCCATTCCCTGAGTTCTTACAATGAGCAGTTCTTC.

The chain uses TRBV7-9 and TRBJ2-5; 11 bases are a match to TRBD2. Germline loops: CDR1 SEHNR, CDR2 FQNEAQ (reference sequence). Unmatched junction bases numbered 7, after V lost 2 bases and J lost 5 bases. The CDR3 extends over 16 amino acids. The CDR3 sequence is CASSLLGTSGSETQYF. The CDR3 DNA follows: TGTGCCAGCAGCTTATTGGGTACTAGCGGGAGTGAGACCCAGTACTTC.

The chain combines TRBV10-3 with TRBJ1-2; TRBD1 aligns across 12 bases. The CDR3 consists of 13 residues. Germline CDR1 reads ENHRY; CDR2 reads SYGVKD. Trimming removed 8 bases from V and 7 bases from J; junction bases left unmatched: 5. In nucleotides, the CDR3 is TGTGCCATCGGGACAGGGGGCGTGCGTGGCTACACCTTC. It translates to CAIGTGGVRGYTF.

This rearrangement joins TRBV7-2 to TRBJ2-3; 7 bases are shared with TRBD1. In germline, CDR1 is SGHTA, CDR2 FQGNSA. Trimming cost V 1 base and J 0 bases; bases outside gene matches: 7. The CDR3 is 17 amino acids. CDR3 sequence (DNA): TGTGCCAGCAGCTTAGACCTTCAGGGGGTTAGCACAGATACGCAGTATTTT. This translates into CASSLDLQGVSTDTQYF.

The chain recombines TRBV6-1 with TRBJ2-1; D remains ambiguous. CDR3 length equals 11 residues. Germline V CDR1 and CDR2: MNHNS, SASEGT. Trimming stripped 4 bases from V and 9 bases from J, with 7 bases between. CDR3: CASSVFTEQFF. CDR3 coding DNA: TGTGCCAGCAGTGTTTTCACTGAGCAGTTCTTC.

This clone was detected only a few times. This chain links TRBV6-1 with TRBJ1-5; 7 bases match TRBD1. CDR1 is MNHNS and CDR2 is SASEGT in the germline V gene. This CDR3 contains 15 residues. V gave up 3 bases and J gave up 7 bases; unmatched junction bases: 9. CDR3: CASSEPTGYVQPQHF. The CDR3, as DNA: TGTGCCAGCAGTGAGCCGACAGGGTATGTCCAGCCCCAGCATTTT.

The chain couples TRBV27 to TRBJ1-3; D uncertain. Germline CDR1 is MNHEY and CDR2 is SMNVEV (reference sequence). The CDR3 has 15 residues. Between the trimmed V and J ends, which lost 6 bases and 2 bases, there was a span of 14 bases. The CDR3 loop is CASRRTTVPGNTIYF. The CDR3 bases are TGTGCCAGCAGGAGGACGACGGTTCCTGGAAACACCATATATTTT.

This chain connects TRBV6-1 to TRBJ2-3; the D is unclear. The CDR3 runs 11 residues. The germline gives CDR1 MNHNS, CDR2 SASEGT. V was trimmed by 5 bases and J by 5 bases, leaving 5 bases between them. The CDR3 nucleotides are TGTGCCAGCAGTTCCTTAGATACGCAGTATTTT. This translates into CASSSLDTQYF.

V and J are TRBV27 and TRBJ2-5; D could derive from TRBD1 or TRBD2 (5 bases each). From germline, CDR1 is MNHEY and CDR2 SMNVEV (reference sequence). The CDR3 is made up of 12 amino acids. Trimming removed 3 bases from V and 4 bases from J, with 6 bases in between. This CDR3 reads CASSLRGETQYF. CDR3 nucleotide sequence: TGTGCCAGCAGTTTGAGGGGAGAGACCCAGTACTTC.

The CDR3 here is CASSLGQNTEAFF. The CDR3 DNA is TGTGCCAGTAGCCTCGGACAGAACACTGAAGCTTTCTTT. The rearrangement uses TRBV19 and TRBJ1-1; tentatively, D is TRBD1 (5 bases). Per the germline V gene, CDR1 is LNHDA and CDR2 is SQIVND (reference sequence). Trimming took off 6 bases at V and 1 base at J, with 9 bases between the two ends. CDR3 length equals 13 residues.

CDR3 region: CASSESTNEQFF. Here the CDR3 DNA reads TGCGCCAGCAGTGAGTCGACCAATGAGCAGTTCTTC. This chain joins TRBV10-1 and TRBJ2-1, with D unclear. The V gene lost 0 bases and the J gene lost 6 bases, with 3 bases spanning the gap. The CDR3 spans 12 residues. Per germline, CDR1 WNHNN and CDR2 SYGVQD (reference sequence).